This T cell receptor beta chain was documented in a study of shared clonotypes between healthy human individuals. As for the study in general: Per-donor plates numbered three CD4 naive, three CD4 memory, two CD8 naive and one CD8 memory.

The CDR3 totals 18 residues. The ends lost 1 base at V and 4 bases at J; junction bases unmatched: 11. Germline V gene sequence: CDR1 MNHNS, CDR2 SASEGT. Study observations and caveats: Among donors, sharing of clonotypes was expected to be affected by sequencing depth.

In regard to this clone: The antigen remains unidentified.

This table comes from immunoSEQ multiplex PCR, and its TCRdb copy is limited to in-frame clones, with some not included. The sample yields over 2 million clones, roughly 90% seen once. This receptor was obtained from a man in his late teens or twenties in good health. Some clones in this sample may be carry-over from other donors' samples. The sequencing input was naive CD4+ T cells from PBMCs. Regarding subset: CD45RA+ positively selected. The gene calls are TRBV6-1 and TRBJ2-3, with 10 bases identical to TRBD2. The CDR3 loop is CASSEGALLAGWADTQYF. The CDR3 region has the DNA TGTGCCAGCAGTGAAGGAGCACTACTAGCGGGATGGGCAGATACGCAGTATTTT.